This T cell receptor (beta chain) was obtained from a study of shared clonotypes between healthy human individuals. Findings and limits, study-wide: Investigators expected sequencing depth to affect clonotype sharing among donors.

Of note for this clone: The antigen is undetermined.

V dropped 3 bases and J dropped 5 bases, with 7 bases sitting between them. CDR3 length: 13 amino acids. From germline, CDR1 is KGHSH and CDR2 LQKENI. Data came from immunoSEQ multiplex PCR; TCRdb stores just in-frame clones and leaves some out. There are about 330,000 clones in the sample; roughly 70% occur only once, and over 9% lies in the top ten. V is TRBV18 and J is TRBJ1-4; D uncertain. This receptor was obtained from a man younger than 40 in good health. The sequenced sample was memory CD4+ T cells sorted from blood. Subset noted: CD45RA-negative fraction. In DNA, the CDR3 is TGTGCCAGCTCACCTCAGGAGAATGAAAAACTGTTTTTT. Encoded protein: CASSPQENEKLFF.